This TCR beta chain was observed in a study of T cells in localized non-small cell lung cancer. Assay: immunoSEQ multiplex PCR; the TCRdb copy retains only in-frame clones and omits some. The sample consists of tens of thousands of clones, around 85% of them appearing once. General study findings and limits: Uninvolved adjacent lung had more T cell clonality than any other tissue, topping tumor.

CDR1 is SGDLS, CDR2 YYNGEE, per germline. V lost 3 bases, J lost 3 bases, and 3 bases stayed unmatched. This CDR3 has 14 amino acids. Turning to this clone: The target antigen is unknown.

The sample consisted of peripheral blood, taken before any cancer treatment. This TCR was sampled from a woman between 35 and 70 years old with stage I lung adenocarcinoma. V usage is TRBV9 and J usage is TRBJ1-3; 7 nucleotides line up with TRBD1. CDR3 sequence reads: CASSEGTVGNTIYF. In nucleotides, the CDR3 is TGTGCCAGCAGCGAAGGGACAGTTGGAAACACCATATATTTT.